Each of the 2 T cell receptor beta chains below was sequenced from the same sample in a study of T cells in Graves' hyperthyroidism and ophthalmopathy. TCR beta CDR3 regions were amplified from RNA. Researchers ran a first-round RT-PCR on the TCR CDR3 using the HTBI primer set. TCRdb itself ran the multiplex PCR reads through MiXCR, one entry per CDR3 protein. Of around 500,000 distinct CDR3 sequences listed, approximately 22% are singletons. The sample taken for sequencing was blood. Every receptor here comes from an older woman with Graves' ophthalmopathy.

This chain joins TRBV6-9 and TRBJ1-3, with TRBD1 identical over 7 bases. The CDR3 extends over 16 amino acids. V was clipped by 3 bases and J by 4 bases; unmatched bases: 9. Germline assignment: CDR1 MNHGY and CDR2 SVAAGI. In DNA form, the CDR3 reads TGTGCCAGCAGTTACGGGGCAGGGGGAGTGGGAAACACCATATATTTT. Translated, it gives CASSYGAGGVGNTIYF.

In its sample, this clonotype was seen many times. CDR3 nucleotides: TGTGCCAGCAGCCCTAGGGTCAGGGAGAATGAGCAGTTCTTC. This codes for CASSPRVRENEQFF. This chain links TRBV11-2 with TRBJ2-1; D tentatively fits TRBD1 or TRBD2 (5 bases each). The V end lost 5 bases, the J end lost 7 bases, and 15 bases lay between the germline ends. CDR1 SGHAT and CDR2 FQNNGV come from the germline V gene. CDR3 size: 14 residues.